This entry concerns a single TCR beta chain. The antigen is unknown. Libraries were prepared by immunoSEQ multiplex PCR; TCRdb keeps only in-frame clonotypes and omits some of them. The table lists tens of thousands of clones, roughly nine tenths of them singletons. The CDR3 loop spans 11 amino acids. Germline V lookup: CDR1 DFQATT, CDR2 SNEGSKA (reference sequence). V lost 3 bases and J 4 bases, leaving 6 bases between the germline ends. The sample originates from a study of OX40 agonist ivuxolimab in advanced cancers. As for the study in general: Those enrolled were 80% to 85% male, with a mean age of 60 years and ages from roughly 20 to 90. Patients with prior anti-PD-1, anti-PD-L1 or anti-CTLA-4 therapy were eligible; 35% to 50% had some. Patients achieving partial responses numbered three: one hepatocellular carcinoma case and two cutaneous melanoma cases.

Overall study findings and caveats: The mean number of expanded clones was higher in CD8+ T cells than in CD4+.

The chain combines TRBV20-1 with TRBJ1-2, with no clear D. The sample here was CD4+ or CD8+ T cells sorted from blood, taken in a trial of the OX40 agonist ivuxolimab. The TCR sequence derives from an adult with an advanced solid tumor such as melanoma, head and neck, liver or kidney cancer. CDR3 protein: CSARYLYGYTF. CDR3 bases: TGCAGTGCTAGGTACCTCTATGGCTACACCTTC.